This TCR beta chain came from a study of T cell responses to AZD1222 COVID-19 vaccine. This clone was detected a few times. This CDR3 has 15 residues. Trimming took 6 bases from V and 2 from J; bases not matched to a gene: 7. CDR1 is KGHDR and CDR2 is SFDVKD in the germline V gene. Clones were sequenced by immunoSEQ multiplex PCR, and TCRdb holds only the in-frame ones, with some missing. Here the sample spans tens of thousands of clones, less than 85% being singletons. This receptor was taken from an adult in good health. The material was peripheral blood, obtained on day 0 of AZD1222 vaccination. The V and J genes are TRBV24-1 and TRBJ2-3; 7 bases agree with TRBD1. The chain's CDR3 is CATSPSDRDTDTQYF. The DNA of the CDR3 is TGTGCCACCAGTCCTTCCGACAGGGACACAGATACGCAGTATTTT.